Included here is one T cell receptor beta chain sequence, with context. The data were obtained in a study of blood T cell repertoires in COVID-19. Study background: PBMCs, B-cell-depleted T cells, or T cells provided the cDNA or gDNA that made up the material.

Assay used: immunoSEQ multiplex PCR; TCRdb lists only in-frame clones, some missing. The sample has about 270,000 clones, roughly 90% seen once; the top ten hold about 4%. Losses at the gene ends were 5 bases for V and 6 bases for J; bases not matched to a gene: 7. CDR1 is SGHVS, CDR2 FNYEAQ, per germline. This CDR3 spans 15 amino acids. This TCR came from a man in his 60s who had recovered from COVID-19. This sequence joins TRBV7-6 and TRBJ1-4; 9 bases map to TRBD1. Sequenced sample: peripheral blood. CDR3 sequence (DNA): TGTGCCAGCAGCCCATGGACAGGGGATTATGAAAAACTGTTTTTT. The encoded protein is CASSPWTGDYEKLFF.